This TCR beta chain was profiled in a study of control samples from healthy donors and cancer patients. CDR1 and CDR2 (germline): MDHEN, SYDVKM. This CDR3 contains 13 residues. Trimming stripped 4 bases from V and 4 bases from J, with 11 bases between. Repertoires were generated with immunoSEQ multiplex PCR, while TCRdb's copy carries only in-frame clones and drops some. The sample holds 52,000 or so clones, roughly 92% seen once. The sample taken for sequencing was blood. The chain has TRBV28 and TRBJ2-7; D remains unclear. The clonotype was recovered from a man aged 25 to 45 in good health. DNA for the CDR3: TGTGCCAGCAGTTCTGGGCAGGAATACGAGCAGTACTTC. Amino acids: CASSSGQEYEQYF.